The 5 T cell receptor beta chains listed next were all sequenced from one sample in a study of blood T cell repertoires in COVID-19. TCRdb's table, derived via immunoSEQ multiplex PCR, lists solely in-frame clones and lacks some. Here the sample spans approximately 260,000 clones, more than 65% being singletons. The specimen was PBMCs or T cells enriched from blood (not recorded which). The receptor set was obtained from a man in his forties or fifties who had recovered from COVID-19.

This chain connects TRBV6-5 to TRBJ2-1, with D unclear. The CDR3 spans 13 residues. The germline V gene encodes CDR1 MNHEY and CDR2 SVGAGI. V lost 0 bases to trimming and J lost 7 bases, with 7 bases between them. The CDR3 DNA follows: TGTGCCAGCAGTTACTCGTCCCCTAATGAGCAGTTCTTC. Residues: CASSYSSPNEQFF.

This chain connects TRBV3-1 (or the pseudogene TRBV3-2) to TRBJ1-6, with D possibly being TRBD1 (6 bases). CDR1 and CDR2 (germline): LGHDT, YNNKEL (reference sequence). Trimming stripped 4 bases from V and 6 bases from J, with 10 bases between. The CDR3 covers 14 residues. Here the CDR3 DNA reads TGTGCCAGCAGCCCGGGACACATTAATTCACCCCTCCACTTT. Translation: CASSPGHINSPLHF.

The chain has TRBV5-1 and TRBJ2-1, with D uncertain. The CDR3 loop spans 16 amino acids. V lost 1 base to trimming and J lost 6 bases, with 17 bases between them. The germline V gene encodes CDR1 SGHRS and CDR2 YFSETQ. The CDR3 loop is CASSLSPITGVNEQFF. CDR3 coding DNA: TGCGCCAGCAGCTTGTCCCCGATCACCGGTGTCAATGAGCAGTTCTTC.

The chain is built from TRBV5-4 and TRBJ1-1; no definite D call. V was trimmed by 5 bases and J by 4 bases, leaving 12 bases between them. This CDR3 has 13 amino acids. The germline V gene has CDR1 SGHNT and CDR2 YYREEE (reference sequence). The CDR3 DNA follows: TGTGCCAGCAGTCAGGTTGGTGGCACTGAAGCTTTCTTT. Translated, it gives CASSQVGGTEAFF.

The chain couples TRBV6-5 to TRBJ1-2; D gene uncertain. Per germline, CDR1 MNHEY and CDR2 SVGAGI. With 6 bases removed from V and 5 bases from J, the gap between germline ends came to 16 bases. This CDR3 contains 14 residues. The CDR3 bases are TGTGCCAGCAGCTCGATGAATAGCATGTATGGCTACACCTTC. Its translation: CASSSMNSMYGYTF.